This T cell receptor beta chain was obtained from a study of blood T cell repertoires in COVID-19. Assay: immunoSEQ multiplex PCR; the TCRdb copy retains only in-frame clones and omits some. The repertoire includes around 230,000 clones, roughly nine tenths of them detected once, and 0.55% to 0.75% sits in the top ten. The sequence derives from a man aged 35-49 years with acute or convalescent COVID-19. The sample consisted of peripheral blood.

This CDR3 reads CASSLVSAGGLDEQFF. DNA of the CDR3: TGTGCCAGCAGCTTAGTATCGGCAGGGGGTCTCGATGAGCAGTTCTTC. The gene calls are TRBV7-9 and TRBJ2-1; 7 bases agree with TRBD1. With V trimmed by 1 base and J by 8 bases, 11 bases remained unmatched. This CDR3 spans 16 amino acids. CDR1 is SEHNR, CDR2 FQNEAQ, per germline (reference sequence).